Sequencing of this TCR beta chain was carried out in a study of T-cell memory formation after mild COVID-19. This CDR3 contains 15 residues. Germline assignment: CDR1 KGHDR and CDR2 SFDVKD. After removal of 6 bases from V and 1 base from J, the junction contained 6 bases not matched to a gene. The 5'RACE method, run with constant-segment primers, produced TCR alpha and TCR beta cDNA libraries (carrying sample barcodes and UMIs). TCRdb re-called the 5' RACE reads with MiXCR, one entry per CDR3 protein. The top ten clones hold 21% of a sample with over 300,000 distinct CDR3 sequences, around 20% of them seen once.

The chain couples TRBV24-1 to TRBJ2-3, with 7 bases that match TRBD2. This receptor was obtained from a man between 18 and 29 years old who had mild COVID-19 (a few samples of this study predate the infection). Cell type and time point are not known. Input material: PBMCs or a T cell subset sorted from them (not recorded which). DNA of the CDR3: TGTGCCACCAGTAGGGCAAGCGGGGGCACAGATACGCAGTATTTT. Translating gives CATSRASGGTDTQYF.